These T cell receptor beta chains were read from a single sample in a study of T cell responses to AZD1222 COVID-19 vaccine. Some clones are missing from TCRdb's copy, which holds only in-frame ones; the method was immunoSEQ multiplex PCR. Counted here are around 190,000 clones, about nine tenths occurring once; the ten biggest clones make up over 1.5%. The source material was peripheral blood, sampled 28 days after the second AZD1222 dose. All receptors derive from an adult who received the AZD1222 COVID-19 vaccine. Each CDR3 is given with its conserved first and last residue. D genes are given only for firm matches. Expanded clones get a size class; other rows say once, few or many, or leave the size out.

V gene: TRBV2; D gene: TRBD1; J gene: TRBJ2-7; clone size: .; CDR3 DNA: TGTGCCAGCAGTGAAGCGTGGGGACAGTCCGAGCAGTACTTC; CDR3 protein: CASSEAWGQSEQYF
V gene: TRBV5-4; D gene: .; J gene: TRBJ1-3; clone size: .; CDR3 DNA: TGTGCCAGCAGCCAAGAGTCCGGAAACACCATATATTTT; CDR3 protein: CASSQESGNTIYF
V gene: TRBV6-2/TRBV6-3; D gene: TRBD2; J gene: TRBJ2-7; clone size: .; CDR3 DNA: TGTGCCAGCAGCCCCCGGGGGGGCCTCAGGTCCTACGAGCAGTACTTC; CDR3 protein: CASSPRGGLRSYEQYF
V gene: TRBV5-5; D gene: TRBD2; J gene: TRBJ2-7; clone size: few; CDR3 DNA: TGTGCCAGCAGCTCACCGACTAGCGGCGCCTACGAGCAGTACTTC; CDR3 protein: CASSSPTSGAYEQYF
V gene: TRBV11-2; D gene: TRBD1; J gene: TRBJ1-6; clone size: .; CDR3 DNA: TGTGCCAGCACCTTGGAAGGGGGCTTTAATTCACCCCTCCACTTT; CDR3 protein: CASTLEGGFNSPLHF
V gene: TRBV7-2; D gene: .; J gene: TRBJ1-1; clone size: .; CDR3 DNA: TGTGCCAGCAGTCTGACGATGATGAACACTGAAGCTTTCTTT; CDR3 protein: CASSLTMMNTEAFF
V gene: TRBV6-1; D gene: .; J gene: TRBJ2-7; clone size: .; CDR3 DNA: TGTGCCAGCAGTGAAGACAGGGTAAAACACGAGCAGTACTTC; CDR3 protein: CASSEDRVKHEQYF
V gene: TRBV11-2; D gene: .; J gene: TRBJ1-2; clone size: .; CDR3 DNA: TGTGCCAGCAGCTTAGGATATAACAGTCCTAACTATGGCTACACCTTC; CDR3 protein: CASSLGYNSPNYGYTF
V gene: TRBV18; D gene: TRBD1; J gene: TRBJ2-5; clone size: .; CDR3 DNA: TGTGCCAGCTCACCGGAGGGACAGGGGACCCAGTACTTC; CDR3 protein: CASSPEGQGTQYF
V gene: TRBV7-2; D gene: .; J gene: TRBJ1-2; clone size: .; CDR3 DNA: TGTGCCAGCAGCACAACCACATACGGCTATGGCTACACCTTC; CDR3 protein: CASSTTTYGYGYTF
V gene: TRBV2; D gene: TRBD1; J gene: TRBJ2-7; clone size: few; CDR3 DNA: TGTGCCAGCAAGAGGACAGGGCCCTACGAGCAGTACTTC; CDR3 protein: CASKRTGPYEQYF
V gene: TRBV5-1; D gene: TRBD2; J gene: TRBJ2-1; clone size: .; CDR3 DNA: TGCGCCAGCAGCCCGGGCGGGGGTTCCGGCAATGAGCAGTTCTTC; CDR3 protein: CASSPGGGSGNEQFF
V gene: TRBV6-8; D gene: .; J gene: TRBJ2-7; clone size: .; CDR3 DNA: TGTGCCAGCGGGTGGGCGTTCTACGAGCAGTACTTC; CDR3 protein: CASGWAFYEQYF
V gene: TRBV14; D gene: .; J gene: TRBJ1-1; clone size: .; CDR3 DNA: TGTGCCAGCAGCCAAGCCCTTTCGCAGTCGAACACTGAAGCTTTCTTT; CDR3 protein: CASSQALSQSNTEAFF
V gene: TRBV3-1/TRBV3-2; D gene: .; J gene: TRBJ2-3; clone size: .; CDR3 DNA: TGTGCCAGCAGCCTTAACTTTGATACGCAGTATTTT; CDR3 protein: CASSLNFDTQYF
V gene: TRBV7-9; D gene: .; J gene: TRBJ1-4; clone size: .; CDR3 DNA: TGTGCCAGCAGCACGGGACTCTCGGGCAATGAAAAACTGTTTTTT; CDR3 protein: CASSTGLSGNEKLFF
V gene: TRBV7-8; D gene: .; J gene: TRBJ2-1; clone size: .; CDR3 DNA: TGTGCCAGCAGCTTAGTTTCGGCTAATGAGCAGTTCTTC; CDR3 protein: CASSLVSANEQFF
V gene: TRBV6-2/TRBV6-3; D gene: .; J gene: TRBJ1-5; clone size: once; CDR3 DNA: TGTGCCAGCAGTTACGGGGGGGGGTTTGAGCAGCCCCAGCATTTT; CDR3 protein: CASSYGGGFEQPQHF
V gene: TRBV19; D gene: .; J gene: TRBJ2-7; clone size: .; CDR3 DNA: TGTGCCAGTAGTAAGGTCGGGGGACAGACTTTCTACGAGCAGTACTTC; CDR3 protein: CASSKVGGQTFYEQYF
V gene: TRBV7-9; D gene: .; J gene: TRBJ2-7; clone size: .; CDR3 DNA: TGTGCCAGCAGCTTAGCGGCCGGGGACGAGCAGTACTTC; CDR3 protein: CASSLAAGDEQYF
V gene: TRBV3-1/TRBV3-2; D gene: .; J gene: TRBJ2-2; clone size: .; CDR3 DNA: TGTGCCAGCAGCCAAGTTGCCGGCCCCGGGGAGCTGTTTTTT; CDR3 protein: CASSQVAGPGELFF
V gene: TRBV6-5; D gene: TRBD1; J gene: TRBJ2-5; clone size: .; CDR3 DNA: TGTGCCAGCAGTTACTCGGGACAGGGGAGAGGGGAGACCCAGTACTTC; CDR3 protein: CASSYSGQGRGETQYF
V gene: TRBV4-3; D gene: TRBD1; J gene: TRBJ2-2; clone size: .; CDR3 DNA: TGCGCCAGCAGCCAAGATTTAAGGACAGGGGTTTCTAACACCGGGGAGCTGTTTTTT; CDR3 protein: CASSQDLRTGVSNTGELFF
V gene: TRBV2; D gene: TRBD1; J gene: TRBJ1-1; clone size: .; CDR3 DNA: TGTGCCAGCAGCGGACAGGGCCTGATGAACACTGAAGCTTTCTTT; CDR3 protein: CASSGQGLMNTEAFF
V gene: TRBV11-2; D gene: .; J gene: TRBJ1-2; clone size: .; CDR3 DNA: TGTGCCAGCACCCCCCCCGCAAGTAGGAGCTATGGCTACACCTTC; CDR3 protein: CASTPPASRSYGYTF
V gene: TRBV2; D gene: TRBD2; J gene: TRBJ2-5; clone size: .; CDR3 DNA: TGTGCCAGCAGTTTACTAGCGGGAAGGGTAGAGACCCAGTACTTC; CDR3 protein: CASSLLAGRVETQYF
V gene: TRBV6-1; D gene: .; J gene: TRBJ1-6; clone size: .; CDR3 DNA: TGTGCCAGCAGTGGAGGTACAGTGGGAGTGAGTAATTCACCCCTCCACTTT; CDR3 protein: CASSGGTVGVSNSPLHF
V gene: TRBV27; D gene: .; J gene: TRBJ1-3; clone size: few; CDR3 DNA: TGTGCCAGCAGTTTATTGGGGGGCGCGGGAAACACCATATATTTT; CDR3 protein: CASSLLGGAGNTIYF
V gene: TRBV19; D gene: TRBD1; J gene: TRBJ2-1; clone size: .; CDR3 DNA: TGTGCCAGAAGGGACAGTGAGAGCTCCTACAATGAGCAGTTCTTC; CDR3 protein: CARRDSESSYNEQFF
V gene: TRBV6-5; D gene: .; J gene: TRBJ1-2; clone size: once; CDR3 DNA: TGTGCCAGCAGTTACGACAGTTTGGGAGGCTATGGCTACACCTTC; CDR3 protein: CASSYDSLGGYGYTF
V gene: TRBV19; D gene: .; J gene: TRBJ1-2; clone size: once; CDR3 DNA: TGTGCCAGTAGTATAGCGACAGATTCTAACTATGGCTACACCTTC; CDR3 protein: CASSIATDSNYGYTF
V gene: TRBV7-9; D gene: .; J gene: TRBJ1-2; clone size: .; CDR3 DNA: TGTGCCAGCAGTCTCACAGATTACAACTATGGCTACACCTTC; CDR3 protein: CASSLTDYNYGYTF
V gene: TRBV11-3; D gene: .; J gene: TRBJ2-1; clone size: .; CDR3 DNA: TGTGCCAGCAGCTTAGGGCGGGGAAATCGATCCGATGAGCAGTTCTTC; CDR3 protein: CASSLGRGNRSDEQFF
V gene: TRBV11-2; D gene: TRBD1; J gene: TRBJ2-1; clone size: .; CDR3 DNA: TGTGCCAGCAGCGCCGGACAGGGGGCCTACAATGAGCAGTTCTTC; CDR3 protein: CASSAGQGAYNEQFF
V gene: TRBV11-2; D gene: TRBD1; J gene: TRBJ1-2; clone size: .; CDR3 DNA: TGTGCTTCGGCAGGGGGGCCCGCTAACTATGGCTACACCTTC; CDR3 protein: CASAGGPANYGYTF
V gene: TRBV19; D gene: .; J gene: TRBJ1-5; clone size: .; CDR3 DNA: TGTGCCAGTAGTATAAACCTTGTGGGGTCTAGCAATCAGCCCCAGCATTTT; CDR3 protein: CASSINLVGSSNQPQHF
V gene: TRBV6-2/TRBV6-3; D gene: .; J gene: TRBJ1-6; clone size: once; CDR3 DNA: TGTGCCAGCAGTTCCACAGGGAATTCACCCCTCCACTTT; CDR3 protein: CASSSTGNSPLHF
V gene: TRBV9; D gene: .; J gene: TRBJ2-1; clone size: few; CDR3 DNA: TGTGCCAGCAGCGGAACGGGGGTAGGGCAGTTCTTC; CDR3 protein: CASSGTGVGQFF
V gene: TRBV29-1; D gene: .; J gene: TRBJ1-4; clone size: .; CDR3 DNA: TGCAGCGTTGGACATATTGGCCTACGAGACGAAAAACTGTTTTTT; CDR3 protein: CSVGHIGLRDEKLFF
V gene: TRBV20-1; D gene: TRBD1; J gene: TRBJ1-1; clone size: .; CDR3 DNA: TGCAGTGCTCGGACAGGGGGCCGAGCTTTCTTT; CDR3 protein: CSARTGGRAFF
V gene: TRBV6-5; D gene: TRBD2; J gene: TRBJ2-1; clone size: .; CDR3 DNA: TGTGCCAGCAGTCCGGGGGGGCCACACAATGAGCAGTTCTTC; CDR3 protein: CASSPGGPHNEQFF
V gene: TRBV7-8; D gene: TRBD1; J gene: TRBJ2-5; clone size: .; CDR3 DNA: TGTGCCAGCAGCCCCAGACAGGGGGCGTGGGAGACCCAGTACTTC; CDR3 protein: CASSPRQGAWETQYF
V gene: TRBV27; D gene: TRBD1; J gene: TRBJ1-2; clone size: .; CDR3 DNA: TGTGCCAGCAGTTCGACAGGGTATGGCTACACCTTC; CDR3 protein: CASSSTGYGYTF
V gene: TRBV5-1; D gene: .; J gene: TRBJ1-1; clone size: .; CDR3 DNA: TGCGCCAGCAGCTCCAATGGGGGCACTGAAGCTTTCTTT; CDR3 protein: CASSSNGGTEAFF
V gene: TRBV5-1; D gene: .; J gene: TRBJ2-2; clone size: .; CDR3 DNA: TGCGCCAGCAGCCCGTTTGGAAGTCCGAACACCGGGGAGCTGTTTTTT; CDR3 protein: CASSPFGSPNTGELFF
V gene: TRBV6-5; D gene: .; J gene: TRBJ1-1; clone size: .; CDR3 DNA: TGTGCCAGCAGCACCGGAAGGAACACTGAAGCTTTCTTT; CDR3 protein: CASSTGRNTEAFF
V gene: TRBV7-2; D gene: .; J gene: TRBJ1-2; clone size: .; CDR3 DNA: TGTGCCAGCAGCACGTATAACTATGGACCGGGTGGCTACACCTTC; CDR3 protein: CASSTYNYGPGGYTF
V gene: TRBV7-9; D gene: .; J gene: TRBJ2-1; clone size: once; CDR3 DNA: TGTGCCAGCAGCTTTCAGGGCAATGAGCAGTTCTTC; CDR3 protein: CASSFQGNEQFF
V gene: TRBV7-9; D gene: TRBD1; J gene: TRBJ2-7; clone size: once; CDR3 DNA: TGTGCCAGCAGCCCTGGGACAGGTAGGACCTACGAGCAGTACTTC; CDR3 protein: CASSPGTGRTYEQYF
V gene: TRBV3-1/TRBV3-2; D gene: .; J gene: TRBJ1-1; clone size: .; CDR3 DNA: TGTGCCAGCAGCCAAGACGCAGGGATCTCTCGGTTGAACACTGAAGCTTTCTTT; CDR3 protein: CASSQDAGISRLNTEAFF
V gene: TRBV5-4; D gene: .; J gene: TRBJ2-1; clone size: .; CDR3 DNA: TGTGCCAGCAGCTCCACTCGAAATGAGCAGTTCTTC; CDR3 protein: CASSSTRNEQFF
V gene: TRBV5-4; D gene: .; J gene: TRBJ2-3; clone size: .; CDR3 DNA: TGTGCCAGCAGCCCCGAGCGGACATCCACAGATACGCAGTATTTT; CDR3 protein: CASSPERTSTDTQYF
V gene: TRBV7-3; D gene: .; J gene: TRBJ1-1; clone size: .; CDR3 DNA: TGTGCCAGCTTCCCACAGGGTATGAACACTGAAGCTTTCTTT; CDR3 protein: CASFPQGMNTEAFF
V gene: TRBV13; D gene: .; J gene: TRBJ1-4; clone size: .; CDR3 DNA: TGTGCCAGCAGCTTCACAGGGAAGGTTAATGAAAAACTGTTTTTT; CDR3 protein: CASSFTGKVNEKLFF
V gene: TRBV6-5; D gene: .; J gene: TRBJ1-2; clone size: .; CDR3 DNA: TGTGCCAGCAGTTACTCGGCAGCCTATGGCTACACCTTC; CDR3 protein: CASSYSAAYGYTF